This TCR beta chain was sequenced in a study of blood T cell repertoires in COVID-19. The overall study: Researchers got acute and convalescent COVID-19 samples from the United States, Italy and Spain.

This clone was recorded only once. In the original processing: From reference gene primer amplification, estimates of nucleated cell counts were derived. Sequenced by immunoSEQ multiplex PCR; TCRdb stores in-frame clones only, minus some. That table is the source of V, J and clone size, and D and trimming were worked out from the DNA. The sample lists around 170,000 clones, about 84% seen once, with more than 10% in the top ten. Per the germline V gene, CDR1 is SEHNR and CDR2 is FQNEAQ (reference sequence). The CDR3 is 15 residues long. J gave up 0 bases and V 5 bases, and 3 bases lay outside the gene matches. Individuals drawn from around 25 US areas were roughly 18 to 89 years old. Cohorts were assigned according to the clinical history that participants reported.

What was sequenced was PBMCs or T cells enriched from blood (not recorded which). The V gene is TRBV7-9, the J gene TRBJ2-1; TRBD2 matches at 8 bases. The sequence was collected from a man in his forties or fifties who had recovered from COVID-19. In DNA, the CDR3 is TGTGCCAGCAGCCTCGGGGGGGCCTCCTACAATGAGCAGTTCTTC. It translates to CASSLGGASYNEQFF.